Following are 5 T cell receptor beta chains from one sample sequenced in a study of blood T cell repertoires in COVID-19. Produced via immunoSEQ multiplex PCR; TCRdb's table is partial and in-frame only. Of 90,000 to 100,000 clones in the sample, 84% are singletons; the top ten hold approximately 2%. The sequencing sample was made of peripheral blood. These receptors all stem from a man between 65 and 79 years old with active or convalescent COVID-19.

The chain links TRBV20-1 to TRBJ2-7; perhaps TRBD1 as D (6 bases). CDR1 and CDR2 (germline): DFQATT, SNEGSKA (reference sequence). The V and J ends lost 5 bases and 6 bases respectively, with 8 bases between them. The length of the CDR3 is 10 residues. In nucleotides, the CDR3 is TGCAGTGCTGTGGACAGCGAGCAGTACTTC. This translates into CSAVDSEQYF.

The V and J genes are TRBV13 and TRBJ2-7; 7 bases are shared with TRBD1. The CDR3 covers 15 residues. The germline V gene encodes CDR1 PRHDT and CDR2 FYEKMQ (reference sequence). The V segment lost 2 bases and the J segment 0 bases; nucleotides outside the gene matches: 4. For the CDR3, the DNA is TGTGCCAGCAGCTTAAACAGGGGCGTCTCCTACGAGCAGTACTTC. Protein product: CASSLNRGVSYEQYF.

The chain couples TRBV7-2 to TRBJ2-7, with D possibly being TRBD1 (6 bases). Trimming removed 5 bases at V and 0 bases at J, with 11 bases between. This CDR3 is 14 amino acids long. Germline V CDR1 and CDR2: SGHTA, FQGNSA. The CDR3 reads CASSAQGSSYEQYF. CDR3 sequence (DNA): TGTGCCAGCAGCGCTCAGGGGAGCTCCTACGAGCAGTACTTC.

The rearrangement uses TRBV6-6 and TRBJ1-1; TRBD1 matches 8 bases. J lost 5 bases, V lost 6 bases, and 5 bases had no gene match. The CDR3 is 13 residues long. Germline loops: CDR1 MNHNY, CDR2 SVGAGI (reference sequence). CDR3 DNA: TGTGCCAGCAGCCGAGACAGGGGAACTGAAGCTTTCTTT. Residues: CASSRDRGTEAFF.

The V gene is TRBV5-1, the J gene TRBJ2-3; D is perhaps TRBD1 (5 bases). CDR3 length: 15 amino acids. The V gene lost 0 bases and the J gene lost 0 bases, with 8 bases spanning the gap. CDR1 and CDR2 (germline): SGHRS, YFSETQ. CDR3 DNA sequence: TGCGCCAGCAGCTTGGTTGGGGCAAGCACAGATACGCAGTATTTT. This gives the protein CASSLVGASTDTQYF.